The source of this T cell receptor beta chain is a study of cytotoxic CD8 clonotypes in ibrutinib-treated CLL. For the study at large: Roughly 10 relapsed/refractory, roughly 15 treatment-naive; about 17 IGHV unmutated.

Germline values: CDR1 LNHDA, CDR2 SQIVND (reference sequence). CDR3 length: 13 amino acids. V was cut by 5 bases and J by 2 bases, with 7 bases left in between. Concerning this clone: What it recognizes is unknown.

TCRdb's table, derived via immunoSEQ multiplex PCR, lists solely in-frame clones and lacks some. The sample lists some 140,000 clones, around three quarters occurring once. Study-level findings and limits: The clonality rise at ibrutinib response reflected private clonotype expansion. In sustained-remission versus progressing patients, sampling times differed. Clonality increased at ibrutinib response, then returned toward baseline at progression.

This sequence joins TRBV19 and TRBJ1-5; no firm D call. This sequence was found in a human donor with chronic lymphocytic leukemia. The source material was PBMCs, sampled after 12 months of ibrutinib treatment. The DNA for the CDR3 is TGTGCCAGTAGTCGGCTGGGCAATCAGCCCCAGCATTTT. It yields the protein CASSRLGNQPQHF.